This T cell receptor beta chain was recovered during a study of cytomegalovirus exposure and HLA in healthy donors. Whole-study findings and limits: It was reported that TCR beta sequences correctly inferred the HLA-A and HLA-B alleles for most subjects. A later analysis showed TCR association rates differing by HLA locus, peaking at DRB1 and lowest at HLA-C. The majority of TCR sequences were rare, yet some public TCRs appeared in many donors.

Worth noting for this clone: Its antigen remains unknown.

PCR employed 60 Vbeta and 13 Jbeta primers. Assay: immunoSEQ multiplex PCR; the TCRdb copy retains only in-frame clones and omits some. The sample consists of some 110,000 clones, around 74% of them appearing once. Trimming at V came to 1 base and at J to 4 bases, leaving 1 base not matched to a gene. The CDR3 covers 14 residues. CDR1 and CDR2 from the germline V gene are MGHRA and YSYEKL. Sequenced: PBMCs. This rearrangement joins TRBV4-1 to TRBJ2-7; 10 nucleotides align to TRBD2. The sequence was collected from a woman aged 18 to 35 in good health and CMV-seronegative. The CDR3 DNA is TGCGCCAGCAGCCAAGTAGCGGGGGGTTACGAGCAGTACTTC. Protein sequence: CASSQVAGGYEQYF.